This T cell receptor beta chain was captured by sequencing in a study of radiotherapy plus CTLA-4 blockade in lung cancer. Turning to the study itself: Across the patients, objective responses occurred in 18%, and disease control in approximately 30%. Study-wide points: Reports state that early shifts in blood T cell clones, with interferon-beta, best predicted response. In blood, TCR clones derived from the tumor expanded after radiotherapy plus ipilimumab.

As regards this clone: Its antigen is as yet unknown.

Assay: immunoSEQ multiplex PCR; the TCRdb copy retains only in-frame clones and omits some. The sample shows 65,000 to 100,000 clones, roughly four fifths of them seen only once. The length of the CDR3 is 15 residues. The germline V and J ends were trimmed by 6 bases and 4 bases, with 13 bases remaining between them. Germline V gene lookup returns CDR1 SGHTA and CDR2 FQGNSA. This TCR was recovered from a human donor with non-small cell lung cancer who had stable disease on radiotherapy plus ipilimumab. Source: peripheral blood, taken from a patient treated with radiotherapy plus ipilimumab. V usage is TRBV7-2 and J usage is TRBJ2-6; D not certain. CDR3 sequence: CASRPGGSGANVLTF. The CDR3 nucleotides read TGTGCCAGCAGACCCGGCGGATCGGGGGCCAACGTCCTGACTTTC.